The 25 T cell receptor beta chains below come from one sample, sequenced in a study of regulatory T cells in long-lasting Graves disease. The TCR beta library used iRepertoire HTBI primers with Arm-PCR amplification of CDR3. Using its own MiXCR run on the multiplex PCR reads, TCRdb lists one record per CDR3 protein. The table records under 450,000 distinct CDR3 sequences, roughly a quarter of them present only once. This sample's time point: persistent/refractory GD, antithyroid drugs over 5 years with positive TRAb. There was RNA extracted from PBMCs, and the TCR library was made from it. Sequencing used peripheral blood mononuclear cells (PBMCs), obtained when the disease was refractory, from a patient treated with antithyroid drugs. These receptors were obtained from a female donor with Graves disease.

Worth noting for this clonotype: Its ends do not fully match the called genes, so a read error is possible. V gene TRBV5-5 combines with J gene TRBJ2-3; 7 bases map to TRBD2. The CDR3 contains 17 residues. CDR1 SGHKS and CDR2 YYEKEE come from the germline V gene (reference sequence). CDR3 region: CAGRPPGLGLLTDTQYF. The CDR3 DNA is TGTGCCGGCAGACCTCCGGGTTTGGGACTATTAACAGATACGCAGTATTTT.

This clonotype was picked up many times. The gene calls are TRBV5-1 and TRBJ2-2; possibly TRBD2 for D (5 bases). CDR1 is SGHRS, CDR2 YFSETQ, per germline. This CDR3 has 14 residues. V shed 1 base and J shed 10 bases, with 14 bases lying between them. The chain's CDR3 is CASSLSRPGKELFF. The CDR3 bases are TGCGCCAGCAGCTTGTCTCGACCGGGAAAGGAGCTGTTTTTT.

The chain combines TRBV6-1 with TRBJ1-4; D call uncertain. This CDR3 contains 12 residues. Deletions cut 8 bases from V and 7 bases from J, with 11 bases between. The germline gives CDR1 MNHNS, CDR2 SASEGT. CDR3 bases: TGTGCCAGCCGCGGGTCCTCTGAAAAACTGTTTTTT. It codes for CASRGSSEKLFF.

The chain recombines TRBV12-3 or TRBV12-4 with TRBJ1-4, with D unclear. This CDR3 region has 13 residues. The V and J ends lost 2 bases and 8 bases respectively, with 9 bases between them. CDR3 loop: CASSLHPREKLFF. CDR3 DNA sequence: TGTGCCAGCAGTTTACACCCTAGGGAAAAACTGTTTTTT.

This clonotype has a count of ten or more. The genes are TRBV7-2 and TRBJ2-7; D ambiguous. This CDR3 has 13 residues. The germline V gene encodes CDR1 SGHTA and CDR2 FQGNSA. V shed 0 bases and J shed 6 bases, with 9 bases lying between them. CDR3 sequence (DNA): TGTGCCAGCAGCTTAGCGAGTACGACCGAGCAGTACTTC. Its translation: CASSLASTTEQYF. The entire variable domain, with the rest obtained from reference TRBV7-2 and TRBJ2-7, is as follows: GAGVSQSPSNKVTEKGKDVELRCDPISGHTALYWYRQSLGQGLEFLIYFQGNSAPDKSGLPSDRFSAERTGGSVSTLTIQRTQQEDSAVYLCASSLASTTEQYFGPGTRLTVT.

CDR3 coding DNA: TGTGCCAGTACCCCCCAGGGACAGATGATGAACACTGAAGCTTTCTTT. Protein product: CASTPQGQMMNTEAFF. V gene TRBV19 combines with J gene TRBJ1-1; 7 nucleotides match TRBD1. Trimming removed 7 bases from V and 0 bases from J; junction bases left unmatched: 11. Germline values: CDR1 LNHDA, CDR2 SQIVND (reference sequence). CDR3 length: 16 residues.

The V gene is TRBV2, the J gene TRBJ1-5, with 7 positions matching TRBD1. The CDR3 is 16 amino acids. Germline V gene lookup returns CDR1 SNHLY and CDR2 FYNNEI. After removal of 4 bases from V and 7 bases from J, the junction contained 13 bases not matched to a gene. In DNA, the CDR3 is TGTGCCAGCAGTGGTTGGCTCGAGGGGGCGAACCAGCCCCAGCATTTT. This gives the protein CASSGWLEGANQPQHF.

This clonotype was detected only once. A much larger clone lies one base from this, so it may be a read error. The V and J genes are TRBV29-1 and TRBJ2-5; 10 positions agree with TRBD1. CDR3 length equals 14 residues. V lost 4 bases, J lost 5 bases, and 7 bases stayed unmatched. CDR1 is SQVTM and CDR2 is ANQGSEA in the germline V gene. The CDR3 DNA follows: TGCAGCGTTGTTCGACAGGGGGCTGCGGAGACCCAGTACTTC. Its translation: CSVVRQGAAETQYF.

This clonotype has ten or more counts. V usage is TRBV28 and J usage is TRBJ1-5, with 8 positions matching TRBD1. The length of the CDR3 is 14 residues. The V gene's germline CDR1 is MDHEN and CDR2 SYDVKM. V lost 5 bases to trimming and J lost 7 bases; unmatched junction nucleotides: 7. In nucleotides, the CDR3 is TGTGCCAGCAGTCCCCGACAGGGGTGGCAGCCCCAGCATTTT. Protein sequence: CASSPRQGWQPQHF.

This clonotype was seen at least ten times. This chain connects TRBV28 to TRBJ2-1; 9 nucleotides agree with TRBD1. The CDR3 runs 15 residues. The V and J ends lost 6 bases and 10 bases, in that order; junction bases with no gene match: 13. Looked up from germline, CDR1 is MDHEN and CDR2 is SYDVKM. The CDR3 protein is CASRLAGTGRGEQFF. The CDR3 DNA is TGTGCCAGCAGACTAGCCGGGACAGGGAGGGGCGAGCAGTTCTTC.

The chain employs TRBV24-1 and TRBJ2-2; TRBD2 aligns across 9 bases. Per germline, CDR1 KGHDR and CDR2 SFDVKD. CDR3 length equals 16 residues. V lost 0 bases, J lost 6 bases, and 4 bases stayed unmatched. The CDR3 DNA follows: TGTGCCACCAGTGATTTGGCTAGCGGGACGGCCGGGGAGCTGTTTTTT. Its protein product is CATSDLASGTAGELFF.

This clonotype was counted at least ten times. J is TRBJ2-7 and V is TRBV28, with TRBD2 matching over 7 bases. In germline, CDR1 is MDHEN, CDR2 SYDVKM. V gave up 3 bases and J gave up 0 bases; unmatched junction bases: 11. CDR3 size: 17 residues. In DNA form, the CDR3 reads TGTGCCAGCAGTTTTGAGTTTTCCGGGGGGAGCTCCTACGAGCAGTACTTC. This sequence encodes CASSFEFSGGSSYEQYF.

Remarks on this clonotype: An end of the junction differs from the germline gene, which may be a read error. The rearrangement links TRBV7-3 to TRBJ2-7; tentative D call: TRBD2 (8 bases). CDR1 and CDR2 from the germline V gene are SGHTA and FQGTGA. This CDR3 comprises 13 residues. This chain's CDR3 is CASSSRIAGQSIF. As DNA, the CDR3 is TGTGCCAGCAGCTCACGAATAGCGGGACAGTCTATCTTC.

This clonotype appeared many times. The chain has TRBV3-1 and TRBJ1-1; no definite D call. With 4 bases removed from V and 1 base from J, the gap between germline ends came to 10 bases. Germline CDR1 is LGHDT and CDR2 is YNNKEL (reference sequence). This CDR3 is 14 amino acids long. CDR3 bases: TGTGCCAGCAGCCCGCTTAGGGAGAACACTGAAGCTTTCTTT. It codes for CASSPLRENTEAFF.

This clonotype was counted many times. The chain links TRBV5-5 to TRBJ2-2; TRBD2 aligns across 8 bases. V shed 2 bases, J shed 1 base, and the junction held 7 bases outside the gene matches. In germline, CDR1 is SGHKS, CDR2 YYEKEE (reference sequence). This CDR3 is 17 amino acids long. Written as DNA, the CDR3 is TGTGCCAGCAGCTTCGGTCCGGGACTAGAGAACACCGGGGAGCTGTTTTTT. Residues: CASSFGPGLENTGELFF.

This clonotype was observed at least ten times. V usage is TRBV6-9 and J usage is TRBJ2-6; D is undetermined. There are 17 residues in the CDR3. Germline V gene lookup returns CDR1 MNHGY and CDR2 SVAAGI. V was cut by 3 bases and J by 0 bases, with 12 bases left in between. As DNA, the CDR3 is TGTGCCAGCAGTTACCCAGGCGATAGCTCTGGGGCCAACGTCCTGACTTTC. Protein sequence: CASSYPGDSSGANVLTF.

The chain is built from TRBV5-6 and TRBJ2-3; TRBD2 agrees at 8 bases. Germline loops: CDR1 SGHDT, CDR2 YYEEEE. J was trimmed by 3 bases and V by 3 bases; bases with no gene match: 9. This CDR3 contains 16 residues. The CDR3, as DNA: TGTGCCAGCAGCTCTCGAGCGGGAGTTCGAACAGATACGCAGTATTTT. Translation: CASSSRAGVRTDTQYF.

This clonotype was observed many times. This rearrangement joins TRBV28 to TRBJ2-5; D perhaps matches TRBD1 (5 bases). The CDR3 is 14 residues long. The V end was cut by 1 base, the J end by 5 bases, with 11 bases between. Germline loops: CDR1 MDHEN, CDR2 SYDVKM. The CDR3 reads CASSLFYSGETQYF. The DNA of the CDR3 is TGTGCCAGCAGTTTATTTTACTCAGGGGAGACCCAGTACTTC.

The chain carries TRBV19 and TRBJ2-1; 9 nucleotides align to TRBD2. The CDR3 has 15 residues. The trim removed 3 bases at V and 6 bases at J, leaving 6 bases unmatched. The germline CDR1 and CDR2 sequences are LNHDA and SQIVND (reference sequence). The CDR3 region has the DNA TGTGCCAGTAGTATGGTAGCGGGAGCGTTCAATGAGCAGTTCTTC. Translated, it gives CASSMVAGAFNEQFF.

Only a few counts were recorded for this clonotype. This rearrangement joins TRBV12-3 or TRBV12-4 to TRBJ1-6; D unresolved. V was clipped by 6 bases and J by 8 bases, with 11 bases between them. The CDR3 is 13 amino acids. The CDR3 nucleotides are TGTGCCAGCAGCCAAAATTGGGATTCACCCCTCCACTTT. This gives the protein CASSQNWDSPLHF.

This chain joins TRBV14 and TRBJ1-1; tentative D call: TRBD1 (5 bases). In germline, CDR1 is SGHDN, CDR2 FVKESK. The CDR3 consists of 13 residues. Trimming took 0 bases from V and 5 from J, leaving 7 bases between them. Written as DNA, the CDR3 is TGTGCCAGCAGCCAAGATTACAGGACTGAAGCTTTCTTT. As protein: CASSQDYRTEAFF.

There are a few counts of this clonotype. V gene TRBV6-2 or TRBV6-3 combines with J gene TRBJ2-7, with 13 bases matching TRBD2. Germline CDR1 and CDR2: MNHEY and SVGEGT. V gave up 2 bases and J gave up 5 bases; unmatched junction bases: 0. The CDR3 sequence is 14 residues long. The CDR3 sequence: CASSYGTSGNEQYF. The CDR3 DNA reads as TGTGCCAGCAGTTACGGGACTAGCGGGAACGAGCAGTACTTC.

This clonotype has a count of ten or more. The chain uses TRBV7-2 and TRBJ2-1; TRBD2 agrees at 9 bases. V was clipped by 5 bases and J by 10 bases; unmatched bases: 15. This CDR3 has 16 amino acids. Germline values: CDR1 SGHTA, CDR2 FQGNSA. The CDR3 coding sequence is TGTGCCAGCAGCCTATCACCGGGACTAGCACTCGGGGAGCAGTTCTTC. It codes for CASSLSPGLALGEQFF.

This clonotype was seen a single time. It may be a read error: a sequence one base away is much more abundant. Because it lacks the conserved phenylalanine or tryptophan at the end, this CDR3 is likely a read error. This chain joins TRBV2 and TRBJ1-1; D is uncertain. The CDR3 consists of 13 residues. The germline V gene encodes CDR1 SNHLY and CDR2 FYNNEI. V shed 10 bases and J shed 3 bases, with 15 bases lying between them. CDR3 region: CATRESSHTEAFL. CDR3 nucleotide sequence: TGTGCCACCCGGGAGAGCAGCCACACTGAAGCTTTCCTT.

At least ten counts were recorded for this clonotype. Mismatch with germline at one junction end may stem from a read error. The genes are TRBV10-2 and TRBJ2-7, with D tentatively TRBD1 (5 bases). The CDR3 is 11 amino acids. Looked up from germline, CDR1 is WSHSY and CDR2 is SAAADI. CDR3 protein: CASRDSYEQYF. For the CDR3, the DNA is TGTGCCAGCAGAGACAGCTACGAGCAGTACTTC.